This T cell receptor beta chain was recovered during a study of a mutant IDH1 vaccine in newly diagnosed glioma. With regard to this clone: Its antigen is currently unknown.

General study results and limits: Patients mounted vaccine-induced immune responses in approximately 93% of cases.

Time point noted: week 35, safety follow-up. Vaccination used 300 ug of mutant IDH1 20-mer peptide per dose, with topical imiquimod. Patients were given eight vaccinations, scheduled in weeks 1, 3, 5, 7, 11, 15, 19 and 23. Trimming left V 4 bases short and J 9 bases short, with 19 bases between. The germline V gene encodes CDR1 SGHNT and CDR2 YYREEE (reference sequence). This CDR3 comprises 15 residues. Using immunoSEQ multiplex PCR, the repertoire was profiled, and TCRdb retains in-frame clones only, with some absent. Seen here are fewer than 45,000 clones, more than 80% observed once, and the top ten hold about 1.5%.

The rearrangement links TRBV5-4 to TRBJ2-2; D perhaps matches TRBD1 (7 bases). The origin of this receptor is a man in his forties with glioma. The sequencing used PBMCs, collected from a glioma patient whose treatment included an IDH1 peptide vaccine. The CDR3 region is CASSPAEGALRELFF. CDR3 nucleotides: TGTGCCAGCAGCCCCGCGGAGGGGGCTCTCCGGGAGCTGTTTTTT.